This TCR beta chain stems from a study of T cells in Graves' hyperthyroidism and ophthalmopathy. V gave up 4 bases and J gave up 2 bases, with 18 bases separating them. CDR1 is LGHNT, CDR2 FRNRAP, per germline. This CDR3 is 17 amino acids long. This clonotype has a handful of counts. Antigen unknown. Possible read error: a much larger clone is one base away. There were TCR beta CDR3 regions amplified from RNA transcripts. Using the HTBI primer set, a first-round RT-PCR was run on the TCR CDR3. MiXCR was run by TCRdb on the multiplex PCR reads, yielding one entry per CDR3 protein. The sample has 360,000 or so distinct CDR3 sequences; roughly 15% are singletons. Broader study findings: From stable hyperthyroidism, ophthalmopathy was separated by a 13 V-J model. Appearing also in blood were most of the thyroid clonotypes expanded above 0.001. Onset of ophthalmopathy came a median 6.5 months after the model predicted it.

Sequencing was performed on blood. The V gene is TRBV12-5, the J gene TRBJ2-1, with D unclear. The sequence derives from a woman aged 55 to 70 with Graves' ophthalmopathy. The CDR3 sequence is CASGSGLLFSPYNEQFF. CDR3 bases: TGTGCTAGTGGTTCGGGCCTTTTGTTTAGCCCCTACAATGAGCAGTTCTTC.